This T cell receptor beta chain was captured in a study of cytomegalovirus exposure and HLA in healthy donors. Donors sampled were nominally healthy, though unrecorded immune exposures were likely. Researchers ran the PCR with 60 Vbeta and 13 Jbeta primers. Produced via immunoSEQ multiplex PCR; TCRdb's table is partial and in-frame only. The repertoire consists of 120,000 or so clones, with roughly 86% occurring once and the leading ten covering about 1.7%. About this clone: Its specificity is not known.

CDR1 SGHTA and CDR2 FQGNSA come from the germline V gene. The junction had 8 bases not matched to a gene; V was cut back by 6 bases and J by 4 bases. The CDR3 consists of 16 residues. Study-wide results and caveats: Despite most TCR sequences being rare, some public TCRs occurred in many donors. Within an earlier analysis, most TCR beta V segments proved productive either about 90% or about 30% of the time. CMV serostatus was the sole immune exposure data available.

The gene calls are TRBV7-2 and TRBJ2-3; TRBD2 matches 12 bases. Sequencing was done on a sample of PBMCs. The sequence came from a man aged 18-30 years in good health and CMV-seronegative. CDR3 nucleotide sequence: TGTGCCAGCAGAAAAAAGGGACTAGCGGGTCCAGATACGCAGTATTTT. It encodes CASRKKGLAGPDTQYF.